Sequencing of this TCR beta chain was carried out in a study of blood T cell repertoires in COVID-19. Study-wide context: The cDNA or gDNA used as material had been derived from T cells, B-cell-depleted T cells, or PBMCs.

Individuals drawn from 24 US areas were about 18 to 100 years old. Self-reported history from a screening survey and questionnaire set each donor's cohort. Under the authors' procedure: It was from reference gene primer amplification that nucleated cell counts were estimated. Method: immunoSEQ multiplex PCR; TCRdb's copy keeps in-frame clones and lacks some. The V and J calls and clone size come from that table; D and trimming were worked out from the DNA. The sample shows some 140,000 clones, 84% of them seen only once. The ends lost 4 bases at V and 4 bases at J; junction bases unmatched: 4. The CDR3 is made up of 15 amino acids. Germline V gene data show CDR1 as SEHNR and CDR2 as FQNEAQ (reference sequence).

This TCR was recovered from a man aged 40-55 years with acute COVID-19. Sequenced: PBMCs or T cells enriched from blood (not recorded which). This chain links TRBV7-9 with TRBJ2-1; TRBD1 agrees at 10 bases. DNA for the CDR3: TGTGCCAGCAGCTATAGACAGGGGGCTTACAATGAGCAGTTCTTC. The encoded protein is CASSYRQGAYNEQFF.